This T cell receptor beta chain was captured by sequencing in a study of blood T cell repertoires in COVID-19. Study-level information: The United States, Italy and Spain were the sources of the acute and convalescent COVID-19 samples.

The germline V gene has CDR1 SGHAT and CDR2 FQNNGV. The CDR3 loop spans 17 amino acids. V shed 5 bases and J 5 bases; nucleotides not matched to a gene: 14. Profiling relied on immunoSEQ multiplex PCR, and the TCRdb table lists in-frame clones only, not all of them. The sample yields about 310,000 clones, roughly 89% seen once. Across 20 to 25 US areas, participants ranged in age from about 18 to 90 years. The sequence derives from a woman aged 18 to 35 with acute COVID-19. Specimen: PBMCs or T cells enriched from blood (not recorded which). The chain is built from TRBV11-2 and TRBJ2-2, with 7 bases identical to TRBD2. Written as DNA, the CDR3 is TGTGCCAGCAGCCCGTGGGGAGGGAGAAGGAGAACCGGGGAGCTGTTTTTT. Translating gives CASSPWGGRRRTGELFF. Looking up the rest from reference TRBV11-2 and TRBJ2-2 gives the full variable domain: EAGVAQSPRYKIIEKRQSVAFWCNPISGHATLYWYQQILGQGPKLLIQFQNNGVVDDSQLPKDRFSAERLKGVDSTLKIQPAKLEDSAVYLCASSPWGGRRRTGELFFGEGSRLTVL.